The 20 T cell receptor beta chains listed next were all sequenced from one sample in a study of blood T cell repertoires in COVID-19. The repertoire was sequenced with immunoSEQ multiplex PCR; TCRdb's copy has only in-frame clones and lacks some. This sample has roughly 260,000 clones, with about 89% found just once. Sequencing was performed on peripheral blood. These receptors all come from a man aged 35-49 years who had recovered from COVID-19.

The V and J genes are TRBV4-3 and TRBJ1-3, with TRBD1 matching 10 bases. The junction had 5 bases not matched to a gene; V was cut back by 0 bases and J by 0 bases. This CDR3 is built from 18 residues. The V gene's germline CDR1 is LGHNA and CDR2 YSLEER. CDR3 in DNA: TGCGCCAGCAGCCAAGATATGGGACAGGGGCACTCTGGAAACACCATATATTTT. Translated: CASSQDMGQGHSGNTIYF.

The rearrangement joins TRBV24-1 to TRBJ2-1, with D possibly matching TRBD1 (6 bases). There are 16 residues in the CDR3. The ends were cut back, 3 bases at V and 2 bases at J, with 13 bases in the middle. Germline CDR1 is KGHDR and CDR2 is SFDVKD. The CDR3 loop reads CATSDRTASTYNEQFF. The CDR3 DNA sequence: TGTGCCACCAGTGATAGGACAGCTTCTACCTACAATGAGCAGTTCTTC.

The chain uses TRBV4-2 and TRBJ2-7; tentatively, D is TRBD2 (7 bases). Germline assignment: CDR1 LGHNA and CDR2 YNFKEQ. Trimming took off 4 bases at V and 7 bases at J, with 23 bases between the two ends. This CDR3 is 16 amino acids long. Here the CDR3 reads CASSPDLGGGFDEQYF. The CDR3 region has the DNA TGTGCCAGCAGCCCAGATTTGGGGGGGGGCTTTGATGAGCAGTACTTC.

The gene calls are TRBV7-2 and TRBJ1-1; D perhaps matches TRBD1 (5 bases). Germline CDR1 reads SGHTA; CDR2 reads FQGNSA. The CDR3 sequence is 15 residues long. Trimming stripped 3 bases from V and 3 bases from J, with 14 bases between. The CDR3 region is CASSFATQGYTEAFF. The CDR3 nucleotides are TGTGCCAGCAGCTTCGCAACTCAGGGTTACACTGAAGCTTTCTTT.

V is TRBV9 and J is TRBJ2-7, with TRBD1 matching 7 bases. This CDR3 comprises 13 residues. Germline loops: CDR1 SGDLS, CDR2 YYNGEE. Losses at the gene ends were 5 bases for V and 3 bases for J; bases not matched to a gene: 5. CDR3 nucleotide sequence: TGTGCCAGCAGGACCGGGACAGACTACGAGCAGTACTTC. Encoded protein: CASRTGTDYEQYF.

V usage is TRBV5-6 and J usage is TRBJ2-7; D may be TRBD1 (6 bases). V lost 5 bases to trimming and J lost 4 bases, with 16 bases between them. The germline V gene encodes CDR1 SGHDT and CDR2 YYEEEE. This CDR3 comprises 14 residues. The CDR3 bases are TGTGCCAGCAGGGGGGCCGGTAGAGGTTACGAGCAGTACTTC. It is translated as CASRGAGRGYEQYF.

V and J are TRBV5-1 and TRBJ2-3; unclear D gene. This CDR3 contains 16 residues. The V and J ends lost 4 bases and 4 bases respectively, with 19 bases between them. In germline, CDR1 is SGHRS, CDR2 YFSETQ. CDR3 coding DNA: TGCGCCAGCAGCACGGTTGCCAGCGTAGTCCCAGATACGCAGTATTTT. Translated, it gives CASSTVASVVPDTQYF.

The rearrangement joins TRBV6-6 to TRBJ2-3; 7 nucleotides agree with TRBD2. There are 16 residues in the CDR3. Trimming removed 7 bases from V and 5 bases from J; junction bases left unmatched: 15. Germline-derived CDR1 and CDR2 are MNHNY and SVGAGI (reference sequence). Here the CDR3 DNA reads TGTGCCAGCATTCCACGGGCTAGCGGTTCGGGAGATACGCAGTATTTT. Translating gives CASIPRASGSGDTQYF.

CDR3 nucleotides: TGTGCCAGCAGCCCCAGGGTCACAGCAACTAATGAAAAACTGTTTTTT. Translated: CASSPRVTATNEKLFF. The genes are TRBV11-2 and TRBJ1-4; TRBD1 is a possible D gene (5 bases). The CDR3 spans 16 residues. From germline, CDR1 is SGHAT and CDR2 FQNNGV. Trimming took 5 bases from V and 0 from J, leaving 13 bases between them.

For the CDR3, the DNA is TGTGCCAGCAGCTTACAGGTGAACACTGAAGCTTTCTTT. It translates to CASSLQVNTEAFF. The genes are TRBV7-3 and TRBJ1-1; D unclear. This CDR3 is built from 13 residues. Between the trimmed V and J ends, which lost 2 bases and 0 bases, there was a span of 4 bases. CDR1 and CDR2 from the germline V gene are SGHTA and FQGTGA.

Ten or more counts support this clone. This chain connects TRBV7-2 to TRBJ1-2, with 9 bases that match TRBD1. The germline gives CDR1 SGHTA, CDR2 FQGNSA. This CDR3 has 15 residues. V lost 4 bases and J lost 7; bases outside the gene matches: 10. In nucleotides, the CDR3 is TGTGCCAGCAGCTCCCGCCGGGACAGGGAGATTGGCTACACCTTC. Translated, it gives CASSSRRDREIGYTF.

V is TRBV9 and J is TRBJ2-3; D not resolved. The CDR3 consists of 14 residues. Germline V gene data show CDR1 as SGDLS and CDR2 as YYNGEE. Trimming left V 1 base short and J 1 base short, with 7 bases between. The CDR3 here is CASSVFQGTDTQYF. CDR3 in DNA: TGTGCCAGCAGCGTATTCCAGGGCACAGATACGCAGTATTTT. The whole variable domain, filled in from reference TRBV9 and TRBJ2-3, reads DSGVTQTPKHLITATGQRVTLRCSPRSGDLSVYWYQQSLDQGLQFLIQYYNGEERAKGNILERFSAQQFPDLHSELNLSSLELGDSALYFCASSVFQGTDTQYFGPGTRLTVL.

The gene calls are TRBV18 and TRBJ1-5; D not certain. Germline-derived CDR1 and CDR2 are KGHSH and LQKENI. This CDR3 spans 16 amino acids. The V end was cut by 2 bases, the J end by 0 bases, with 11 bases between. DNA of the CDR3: TGTGCCAGCTCACCAGGGAGAACCTATAGCAATCAGCCCCAGCATTTT. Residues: CASSPGRTYSNQPQHF.

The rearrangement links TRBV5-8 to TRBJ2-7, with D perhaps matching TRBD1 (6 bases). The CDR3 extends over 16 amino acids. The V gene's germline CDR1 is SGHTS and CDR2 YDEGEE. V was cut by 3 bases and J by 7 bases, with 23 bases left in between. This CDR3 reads CASSYPLGAGLVEQYF. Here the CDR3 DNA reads TGTGCCAGCAGCTACCCCTTGGGGGCCGGGCTCGTGGAGCAGTACTTC.

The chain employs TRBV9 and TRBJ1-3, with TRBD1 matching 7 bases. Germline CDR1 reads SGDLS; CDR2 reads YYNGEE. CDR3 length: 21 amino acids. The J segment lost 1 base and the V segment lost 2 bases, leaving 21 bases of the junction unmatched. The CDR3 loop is CASSVQTPEGQDGQSGNTIYF. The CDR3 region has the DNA TGTGCCAGCAGCGTTCAAACTCCTGAAGGACAGGACGGTCAGTCTGGAAACACCATATATTTT.

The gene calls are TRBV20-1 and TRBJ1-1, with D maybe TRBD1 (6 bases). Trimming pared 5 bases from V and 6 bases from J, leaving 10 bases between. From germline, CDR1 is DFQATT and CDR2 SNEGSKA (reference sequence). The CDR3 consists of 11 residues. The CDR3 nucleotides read TGCAGTGCTGAAACAGGGCCTGAAGCTTTCTTT. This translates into CSAETGPEAFF.

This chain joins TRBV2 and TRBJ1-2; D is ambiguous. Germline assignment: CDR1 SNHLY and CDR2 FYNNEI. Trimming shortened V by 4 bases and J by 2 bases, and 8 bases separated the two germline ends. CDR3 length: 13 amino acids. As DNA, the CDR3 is TGTGCCAGCAGTGGGCGGCCCAACTATGGCTACACCTTC. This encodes CASSGRPNYGYTF. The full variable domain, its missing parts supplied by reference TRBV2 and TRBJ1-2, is EPEVTQTPSHQVTQMGQEVILRCVPISNHLYFYWYRQILGQKVEFLVSFYNNEISEKSEIFDDQFSVERPDGSNFTLKIRSTKLEDSAMYFCASSGRPNYGYTFGSGTRLTVV.

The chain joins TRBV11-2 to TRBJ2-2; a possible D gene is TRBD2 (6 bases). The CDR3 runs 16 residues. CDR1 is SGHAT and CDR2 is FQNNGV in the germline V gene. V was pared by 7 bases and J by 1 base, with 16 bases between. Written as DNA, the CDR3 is TGTGCCAGCACCCCCCGGCGGGGCTGGAACACCGGGGAGCTGTTTTTT. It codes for CASTPRRGWNTGELFF.

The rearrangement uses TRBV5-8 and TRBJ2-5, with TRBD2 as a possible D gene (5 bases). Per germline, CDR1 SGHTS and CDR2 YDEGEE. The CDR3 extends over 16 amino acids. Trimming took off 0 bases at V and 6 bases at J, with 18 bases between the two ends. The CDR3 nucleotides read TGTGCCAGCAGCTTGGGACTAAATATGCCTTTTCAGACCCAGTACTTC. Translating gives CASSLGLNMPFQTQYF. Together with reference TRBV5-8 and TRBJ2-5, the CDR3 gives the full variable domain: EAGVTQSPTHLIKTRGQQATLRCSPISGHTSVYWYQQALGLGLQFLLWYDEGEERNRGNFPPRFSGRQFPNYSSELNVNALELEDSALYLCASSLGLNMPFQTQYFGPGTRLLVL.

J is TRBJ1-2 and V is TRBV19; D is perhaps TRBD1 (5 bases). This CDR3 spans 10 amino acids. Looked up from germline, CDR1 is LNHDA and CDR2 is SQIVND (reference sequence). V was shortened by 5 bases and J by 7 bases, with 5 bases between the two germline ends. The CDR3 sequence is CASSGAGYTF. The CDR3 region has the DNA TGTGCCAGTAGTGGGGCTGGCTACACCTTC.